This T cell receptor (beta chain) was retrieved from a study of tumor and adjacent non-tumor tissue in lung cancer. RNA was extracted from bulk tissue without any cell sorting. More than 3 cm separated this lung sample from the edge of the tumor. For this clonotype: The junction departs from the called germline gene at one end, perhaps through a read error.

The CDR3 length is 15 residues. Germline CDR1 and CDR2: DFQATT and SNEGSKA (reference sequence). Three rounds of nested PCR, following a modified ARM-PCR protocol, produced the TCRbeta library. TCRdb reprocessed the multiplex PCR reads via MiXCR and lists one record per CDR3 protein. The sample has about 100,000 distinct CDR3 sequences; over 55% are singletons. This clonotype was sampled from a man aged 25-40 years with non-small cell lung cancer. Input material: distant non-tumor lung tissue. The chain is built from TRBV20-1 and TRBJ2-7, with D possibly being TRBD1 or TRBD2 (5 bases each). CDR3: CSTRKGPGAIYEQYF. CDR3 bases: TGCAGTACTAGGAAGGGACCCGGGGCTATCTACGAGCAGTACTTC.